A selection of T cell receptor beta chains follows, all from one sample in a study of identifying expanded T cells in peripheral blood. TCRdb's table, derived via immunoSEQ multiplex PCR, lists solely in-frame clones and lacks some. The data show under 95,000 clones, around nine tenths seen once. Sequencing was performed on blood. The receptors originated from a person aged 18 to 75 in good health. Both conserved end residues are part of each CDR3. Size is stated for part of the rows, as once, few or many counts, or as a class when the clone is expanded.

cdr3_aa: CASSTSTNEKLFF
v_call: TRBV5-1
clone_size: .
j_call: TRBJ1-4

cdr3_aa: CASSVQGAEGNTIYF
v_call: TRBV9
clone_size: few
j_call: TRBJ1-3

cdr3_aa: CASSVAPGDTQYF
v_call: TRBV9
clone_size: .
j_call: TRBJ2-3

cdr3_aa: CASSPRLAGGSTDTQYF
v_call: TRBV27
clone_size: .
j_call: TRBJ2-3

cdr3_aa: CASSLVATTNTGELFF
v_call: TRBV7-9
clone_size: .
j_call: TRBJ2-2

cdr3_aa: CASSLGSGNTIYF
v_call: TRBV28
clone_size: .
j_call: TRBJ1-3

cdr3_aa: CASSVSDRGYDEQYF
v_call: TRBV9
clone_size: .
j_call: TRBJ2-7

cdr3_aa: CASSQAGLAGNGRDTQYF
v_call: TRBV4-1
clone_size: .
j_call: TRBJ2-3

cdr3_aa: CASSLGLTGELFF
v_call: TRBV11-2
clone_size: once
j_call: TRBJ2-2

cdr3_aa: CASSPPGSPLHF
v_call: TRBV18
clone_size: .
j_call: TRBJ1-6

cdr3_aa: CASSVDGNYGYTF
v_call: TRBV9
clone_size: .
j_call: TRBJ1-2

cdr3_aa: CASSLGFSGANVLTF
v_call: TRBV6-5
clone_size: few
j_call: TRBJ2-6

cdr3_aa: CASSILQGATSGNYNEQFF
v_call: TRBV27
clone_size: .
j_call: TRBJ2-1

cdr3_aa: CASSAGQGALYEQYF
v_call: TRBV19
clone_size: .
j_call: TRBJ2-7

cdr3_aa: CASSVEGQGGGRSTDTQYF
v_call: TRBV9
clone_size: .
j_call: TRBJ2-3

cdr3_aa: CASSVDTGDLGYTF
v_call: TRBV5-6
clone_size: .
j_call: TRBJ1-2

cdr3_aa: CASSIPGANVLTF
v_call: TRBV19
clone_size: .
j_call: TRBJ2-6

cdr3_aa: CASGGSGPDTQYF
v_call: TRBV10-2
clone_size: .
j_call: TRBJ2-3

cdr3_aa: CASSKPTGASTDTQYF
v_call: TRBV7-2
clone_size: .
j_call: TRBJ2-3

cdr3_aa: CASRVGETDTQYF
v_call: TRBV6-6
clone_size: .
j_call: TRBJ2-3

cdr3_aa: CASSFYTRSYNEQFF
v_call: TRBV7-2
clone_size: .
j_call: TRBJ2-1

cdr3_aa: CASSLPRMGAASETQYF
v_call: TRBV28
clone_size: .
j_call: TRBJ2-5

cdr3_aa: CASSLGRDTDTQYF
v_call: TRBV7-2
clone_size: .
j_call: TRBJ2-3

cdr3_aa: CSVEDLPGSTDTQYF
v_call: TRBV29-1
clone_size: .
j_call: TRBJ2-3